This T cell receptor beta chain was sequenced for a study of T cells in Graves' hyperthyroidism and ophthalmopathy. The study based diagnoses on clinical symptoms, serum thyroxine and TRAb, thyroid ultrasound and orbital computed tomography. PBMCs were obtained from approximately 10 ml fresh peripheral blood. Per germline, CDR1 SGDLS and CDR2 YYNGEE. Trimming shortened V by 3 bases and J by 5 bases, and 17 bases separated the two germline ends. The CDR3 is 16 residues long. It was RNA transcripts that yielded the amplified TCR beta CDR3 regions. With the HTBI primer set, the TCR CDR3 went through a first round of RT-PCR. TCRdb passed the multiplex PCR reads through MiXCR, listing each CDR3 protein once. The sample carries more than 350,000 distinct CDR3 sequences, about 15% recorded once. This clonotype has at least ten counts.

This chain links TRBV9 with TRBJ2-2; D is possibly TRBD1 (7 bases). The TCR originated in an older woman with Graves' ophthalmopathy. What was sequenced was blood. CDR3 residues: CASSALTGRGTGELFF. The CDR3 DNA follows: TGTGCCAGCAGCGCGTTGACAGGGCGGGGAACCGGGGAGCTGTTTTTT.